The 13 T cell receptor beta chains below all came from one sample that was sequenced in a study of regulatory T cells in long-lasting Graves disease. Time point defined: persistent/refractory GD, antithyroid drugs over 5 years with positive TRAb. There was RNA extracted from PBMCs, and the TCR library was made from it. Building the TCR beta libraries relied on iRepertoire HTBI primers, and CDR3 regions underwent Arm-PCR. TCRdb called the multiplex PCR reads again in MiXCR, with one record for every CDR3 protein. The data hold roughly 360,000 distinct CDR3 sequences, with about 23% observed a single time. The specimen comprised peripheral blood mononuclear cells (PBMCs), sampled when the disease was refractory, from a patient treated with antithyroid drugs. The receptors originated from a woman in her thirties or forties with Graves disease.

This clonotype was recorded many times. The chain joins TRBV12-3 or TRBV12-4 to TRBJ2-7; maybe TRBD2 (6 bases). This CDR3 is 14 amino acids long. V dropped 5 bases and J dropped 2 bases, with 13 bases sitting between them. CDR3 in amino acids: CASSTRDLTYEQYF. CDR3 sequence (DNA): TGTGCCAGCAGTACCAGGGACTTAACCTACGAGCAGTACTTC.

This clonotype occurred many times. The rearrangement links TRBV7-8 to TRBJ1-5; D not certain. The CDR3 runs 12 residues. The V end lost 1 base, the J end lost 7 bases, and 5 bases lay between the germline ends. Germline-derived CDR1 and CDR2 are SGHVS and FQNEAQ. The DNA for the CDR3 is TGTGCCAGCAGCTTAGTGAGGCAGCCCCAGCATTTT. Protein product: CASSLVRQPQHF.

This clonotype was detected ten times or more. This chain links TRBV28 with TRBJ1-2; D is unclear. The V end lost 2 bases, the J end lost 4 bases, and 14 bases lay between the germline ends. This CDR3 region has 15 residues. Germline values: CDR1 MDHEN, CDR2 SYDVKM. CDR3 coding DNA: TGTGCCAGCAGTTTAGGAGGGCCCATCCGCTATGGCTACACCTTC. This translates into CASSLGGPIRYGYTF.

The chain couples TRBV4-2 to TRBJ2-3; D perhaps matches TRBD2 (5 bases). The germline V gene has CDR1 LGHNA and CDR2 YNFKEQ. There are 15 residues in the CDR3. Trimming shortened V by 0 bases and J by 4 bases, and 11 bases separated the two germline ends. CDR3 sequence: CASSQDSVRADTQYF. In DNA form, the CDR3 reads TGTGCCAGCAGCCAAGATTCGGTGCGGGCAGATACGCAGTATTTT.

This clonotype was observed at least ten times. This chain uses TRBV28 with TRBJ2-7; D unresolved. V was cut by 4 bases and J by 2 bases, with 9 bases left in between. Germline V CDR1 and CDR2: MDHEN, SYDVKM. The CDR3 loop spans 13 amino acids. In nucleotides, the CDR3 is TGTGCCAGCAGTTCCCTAGAAACCTACGAGCAGTACTTC. Protein sequence: CASSSLETYEQYF.

The J gene is TRBJ2-5, the V gene TRBV5-1, with D possibly matching TRBD2 (6 bases). The V gene's germline CDR1 is SGHRS and CDR2 YFSETQ. The CDR3 has 15 residues. V lost 5 bases, J lost 2 bases, and 16 bases lay in between. CDR3 amino acids: CASSFRTGSQETQYF. The CDR3 region has the DNA TGCGCCAGCAGTTTCCGGACCGGGAGTCAAGAGACCCAGTACTTC.

This chain joins TRBV4-1 and TRBJ2-4, with unresolved D. Germline V lookup: CDR1 MGHRA, CDR2 YSYEKL. CDR3 length: 16 amino acids. The ends were cut back, 5 bases at V and 0 bases at J, with 14 bases in the middle. The CDR3, as DNA: TGCGCCAGCAGCATGACGGTTTATGTAGCCAAAAACATTCAGTACTTC. It encodes CASSMTVYVAKNIQYF.

This clonotype was observed a handful of times. The J gene is TRBJ1-6, the V gene TRBV28; D is unclear. V lost 6 bases and J lost 6, with 9 bases in between. There are 13 residues in the CDR3. Germline assignment: CDR1 MDHEN and CDR2 SYDVKM. The CDR3 reads CASSESLNSPLHF. The CDR3 DNA follows: TGTGCCAGCAGCGAATCCCTTAATTCACCCCTCCACTTT.

In its sample, this clonotype was seen a few times. The chain carries TRBV3-1 and TRBJ1-1, with 10 bases lining up with TRBD1. Germline V gene lookup returns CDR1 LGHDT and CDR2 YNNKEL (reference sequence). V lost 3 bases and J lost 4; bases outside the gene matches: 2. CDR3 size: 14 residues. CDR3 amino acids: CASSQRTGGTEAFF. CDR3 DNA: TGTGCCAGCAGCCAGAGGACAGGGGGCACTGAAGCTTTCTTT.

V gene TRBV15 combines with J gene TRBJ1-1; no reliable D call. Trimming left V 1 base short and J 8 bases short, with 11 bases between. The CDR3 runs to 13 residues. Germline CDR1 reads LNHNV; CDR2 reads YYDKDF (reference sequence). In DNA form, the CDR3 reads TGTGCCACCAGCAGAGTTAAGAGGAAGGAAGCTTTCTTT. Translated, it gives CATSRVKRKEAFF.

This clonotype was observed at least ten times. The chain recombines TRBV24-1 with TRBJ1-5; tentative D call: TRBD1 (6 bases). Germline V gene lookup returns CDR1 KGHDR and CDR2 SFDVKD. The CDR3 contains 17 residues. V was clipped by 4 bases and J by 5 bases, with 20 bases between them. CDR3 nucleotides: TGTGCCACCAGTGACTCGGAAAAGGAGGGGGGTTATCAGCCCCAGCATTTT. Protein: CATSDSEKEGGYQPQHF.

This clonotype was counted only a few times. This chain connects TRBV9 to TRBJ2-2; D remains unclear. V lost 1 base, J lost 5 bases, and 6 bases lay in between. Germline V lookup: CDR1 SGDLS, CDR2 YYNGEE. The CDR3 totals 13 residues. As DNA, the CDR3 is TGTGCCAGCAGCGTATATCTTACCGGGGAGCTGTTTTTT. Translating gives CASSVYLTGELFF.

This clonotype was seen ten or more times. The rearrangement links TRBV19 to TRBJ1-1, with D unclear. Trimming took off 9 bases at V and 0 bases at J, with 11 bases between the two ends. Germline V gene data show CDR1 as LNHDA and CDR2 as SQIVND (reference sequence). The CDR3 is 13 residues long. The CDR3 loop is CASAGLMNTEAFF. The CDR3, as DNA: TGTGCCAGCGCGGGCCTTATGAACACTGAAGCTTTCTTT.